This T cell receptor beta chain was identified during a study of shared clonotypes between healthy human individuals. The data were produced by immunoSEQ multiplex PCR, yet TCRdb's version contains in-frame clones alone and is incomplete. The sample carries over a million clones, 95% to 99% recorded once. Germline assignment: CDR1 SEHNR and CDR2 FQNEAQ (reference sequence). The CDR3 contains 15 residues. V was pared by 5 bases and J by 5 bases, with 10 bases of the junction left unmatched. This clonotype originated in a man aged 25 to 40 in good health. This sequence joins TRBV7-9 and TRBJ2-7; 9 positions agree with TRBD1. Specimen: naive CD4+ T cells sorted from blood. Sample subset: CD45RA+ positively selected. In DNA form, the CDR3 reads TGTGCCAGCAGCCCGCCGGGACAGGGAATCAACGAGCAGTACTTC. This translates into CASSPPGQGINEQYF.